Here is one TCR beta chain with its context. The repertoire was sequenced with immunoSEQ multiplex PCR; TCRdb's copy has only in-frame clones and lacks some. The data hold 65,000 to 90,000 clones, with 94% observed a single time. The data were taken from a study of control samples from healthy donors and cancer patients. V shed 4 bases and J 4 bases; nucleotides not matched to a gene: 6. Per germline, CDR1 SGHNT and CDR2 YYREEE (reference sequence). The CDR3 is 14 residues long. The clonotype comes from a woman aged 25 to 45 in good health. V and J are TRBV5-4 and TRBJ2-7; 9 bases map to TRBD1. Material for sequencing was blood. Written as DNA, the CDR3 is TGTGCCAGCAGCCATCCGGACAGGGGTTACGAGCAGTACTTC. Translation: CASSHPDRGYEQYF.